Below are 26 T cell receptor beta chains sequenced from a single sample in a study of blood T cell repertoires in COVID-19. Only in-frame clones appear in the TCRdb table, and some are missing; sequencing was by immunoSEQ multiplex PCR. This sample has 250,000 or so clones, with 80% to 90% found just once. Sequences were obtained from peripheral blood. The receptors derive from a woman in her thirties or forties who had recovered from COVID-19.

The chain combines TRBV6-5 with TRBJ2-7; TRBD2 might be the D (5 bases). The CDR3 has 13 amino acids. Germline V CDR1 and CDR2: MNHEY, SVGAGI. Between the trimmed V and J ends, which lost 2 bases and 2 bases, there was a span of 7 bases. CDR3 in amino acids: CASSYGSTYEQYF. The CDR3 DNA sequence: TGTGCCAGCAGTTACGGGAGCACCTACGAGCAGTACTTC.

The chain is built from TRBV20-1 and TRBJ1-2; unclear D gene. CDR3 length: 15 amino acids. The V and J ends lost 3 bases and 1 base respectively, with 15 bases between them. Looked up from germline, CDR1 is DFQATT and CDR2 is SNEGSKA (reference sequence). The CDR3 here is CSASSRRTFNYGYTF. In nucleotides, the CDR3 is TGCAGTGCTAGTAGTCGGCGGACTTTTAACTATGGCTACACCTTC.

The CDR3: CASSPTGGNTIYF. The CDR3 coding sequence is TGTGCCAGCAGCCCGACAGGGGGAAACACCATATATTTT. The chain employs TRBV6-5 and TRBJ1-3; TRBD1 matches 7 bases. The V gene's germline CDR1 is MNHEY and CDR2 SVGAGI. The junction had 3 bases not matched to a gene; V was cut back by 6 bases and J by 4 bases. The CDR3 has 13 residues.

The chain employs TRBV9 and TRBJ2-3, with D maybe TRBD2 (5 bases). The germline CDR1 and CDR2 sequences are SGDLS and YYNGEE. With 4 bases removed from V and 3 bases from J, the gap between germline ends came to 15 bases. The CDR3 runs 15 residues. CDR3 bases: TGTGCCAGCAGCCGAGGGCTACAAGAGACAGATACGCAGTATTTT. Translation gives CASSRGLQETDTQYF.

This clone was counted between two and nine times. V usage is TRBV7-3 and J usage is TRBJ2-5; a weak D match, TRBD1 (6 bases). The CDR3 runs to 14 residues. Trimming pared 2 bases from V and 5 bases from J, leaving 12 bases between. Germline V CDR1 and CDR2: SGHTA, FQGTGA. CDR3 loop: CASSLQGTSETQYF. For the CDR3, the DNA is TGTGCCAGCAGCTTACAGGGGACGAGCGAGACCCAGTACTTC.

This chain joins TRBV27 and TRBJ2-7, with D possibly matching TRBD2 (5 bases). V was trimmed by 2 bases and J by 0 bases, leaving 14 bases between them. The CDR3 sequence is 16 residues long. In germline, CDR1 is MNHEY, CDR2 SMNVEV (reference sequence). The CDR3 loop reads CASSLRARASSYEQYF. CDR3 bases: TGTGCCAGCAGTTTAAGGGCGAGGGCGAGCTCCTACGAGCAGTACTTC.

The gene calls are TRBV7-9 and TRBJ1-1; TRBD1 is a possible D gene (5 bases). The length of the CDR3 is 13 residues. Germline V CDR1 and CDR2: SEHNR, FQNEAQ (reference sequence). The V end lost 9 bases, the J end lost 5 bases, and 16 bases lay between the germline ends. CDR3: CASIWRGGTEAFF. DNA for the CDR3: TGTGCCAGTATTTGGAGGGGAGGGACTGAAGCTTTCTTT.

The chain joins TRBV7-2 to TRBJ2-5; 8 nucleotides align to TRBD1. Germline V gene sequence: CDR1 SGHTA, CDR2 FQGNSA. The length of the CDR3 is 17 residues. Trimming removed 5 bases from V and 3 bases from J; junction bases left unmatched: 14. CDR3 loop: CASSPPRGPRYKETQYF. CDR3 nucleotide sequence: TGTGCCAGCAGCCCTCCCAGGGGGCCCCGTTACAAAGAGACCCAGTACTTC.

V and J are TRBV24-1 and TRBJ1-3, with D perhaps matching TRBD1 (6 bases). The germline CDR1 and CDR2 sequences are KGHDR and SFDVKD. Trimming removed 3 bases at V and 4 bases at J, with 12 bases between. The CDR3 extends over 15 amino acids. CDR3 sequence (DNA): TGTGCCACCAGTGATAATAGGACAGAGGGAAACACCATATATTTT. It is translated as CATSDNRTEGNTIYF.

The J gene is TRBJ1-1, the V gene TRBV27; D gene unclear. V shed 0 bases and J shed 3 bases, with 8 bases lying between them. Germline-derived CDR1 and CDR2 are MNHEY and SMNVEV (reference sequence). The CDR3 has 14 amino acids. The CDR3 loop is CASSLSGGHTEAFF. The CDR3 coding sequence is TGTGCCAGCAGTTTATCGGGCGGGCACACTGAAGCTTTCTTT.

The CDR3 reads CASSYWGQGYNEQFF. The CDR3 region has the DNA TGTGCCAGCAGTTACTGGGGACAGGGTTACAATGAGCAGTTCTTC. The rearrangement links TRBV6-5 to TRBJ2-1; 9 bases are a match to TRBD1. Trimming took 1 base from V and 4 from J; bases not matched to a gene: 2. CDR1 and CDR2 (germline): MNHEY, SVGAGI. This CDR3 spans 15 amino acids.

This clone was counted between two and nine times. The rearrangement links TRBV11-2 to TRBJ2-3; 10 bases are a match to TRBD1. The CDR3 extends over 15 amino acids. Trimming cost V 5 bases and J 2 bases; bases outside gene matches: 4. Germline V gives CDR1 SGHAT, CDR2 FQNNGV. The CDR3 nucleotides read TGTGCCAGCAGCGCCGGGACAGGGGCCACAGATACGCAGTATTTT. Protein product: CASSAGTGATDTQYF.

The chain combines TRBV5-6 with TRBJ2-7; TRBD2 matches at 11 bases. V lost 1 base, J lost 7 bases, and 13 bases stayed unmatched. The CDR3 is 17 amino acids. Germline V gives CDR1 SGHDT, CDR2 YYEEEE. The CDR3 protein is CASSLWLAGGKPWEQYF. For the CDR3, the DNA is TGTGCCAGCAGCTTGTGGCTAGCGGGGGGCAAACCCTGGGAGCAGTACTTC.

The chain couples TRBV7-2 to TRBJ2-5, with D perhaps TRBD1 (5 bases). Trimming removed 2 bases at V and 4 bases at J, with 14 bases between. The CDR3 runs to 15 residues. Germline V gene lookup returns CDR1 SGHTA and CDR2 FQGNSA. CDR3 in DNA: TGTGCCAGCAGCTTATCTCGGCAGGGCCGAGAGACCCAGTACTTC. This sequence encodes CASSLSRQGRETQYF.

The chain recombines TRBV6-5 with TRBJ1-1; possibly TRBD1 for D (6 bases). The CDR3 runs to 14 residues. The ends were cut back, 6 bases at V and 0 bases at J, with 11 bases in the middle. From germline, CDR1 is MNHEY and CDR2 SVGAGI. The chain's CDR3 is CASRQQGMNTEAFF. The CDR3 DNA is TGTGCCAGCAGACAACAGGGCATGAACACTGAAGCTTTCTTT.

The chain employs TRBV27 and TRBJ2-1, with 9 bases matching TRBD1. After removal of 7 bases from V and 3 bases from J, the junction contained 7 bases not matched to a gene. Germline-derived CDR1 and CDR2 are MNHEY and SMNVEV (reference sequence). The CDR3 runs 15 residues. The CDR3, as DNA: TGTGCCAGCACCTTGGGACAGGGATTCTACAATGAGCAGTTCTTC. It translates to CASTLGQGFYNEQFF.

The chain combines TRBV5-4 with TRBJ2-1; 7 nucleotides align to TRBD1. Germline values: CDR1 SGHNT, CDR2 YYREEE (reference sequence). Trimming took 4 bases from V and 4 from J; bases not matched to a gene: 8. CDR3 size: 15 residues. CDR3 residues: CASSRPQGEYNEQFF. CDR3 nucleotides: TGTGCCAGCAGCCGACCTCAGGGGGAATACAATGAGCAGTTCTTC.

CDR3 in DNA: TGTGCCATCAGTGAGTCCCCTTGGGGGGACATTCAGTACTTC. It yields the protein CAISESPWGDIQYF. The V gene is TRBV10-3, the J gene TRBJ2-4; a weak D match, TRBD2 (6 bases). The CDR3 covers 14 residues. V shed 0 bases and J shed 8 bases, with 11 bases lying between them. CDR1 and CDR2 from the germline V gene are ENHRY and SYGVKD.

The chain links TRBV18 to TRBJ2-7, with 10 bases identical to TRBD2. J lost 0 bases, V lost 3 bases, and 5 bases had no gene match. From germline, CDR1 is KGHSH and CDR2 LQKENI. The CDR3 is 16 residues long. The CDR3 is CASSPQLAGSSYEQYF. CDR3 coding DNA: TGTGCCAGCTCACCTCAACTAGCGGGGAGCTCCTACGAGCAGTACTTC. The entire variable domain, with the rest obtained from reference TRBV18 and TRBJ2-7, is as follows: NAGVMQNPRHLVRRRGQEARLRCSPMKGHSHVYWYRQLPEEGLKFMVYLQKENIIDESGMPKERFSAEFPKEGPSILRIQQVVRGDSAAYFCASSPQLAGSSYEQYFGPGTRLTVT.

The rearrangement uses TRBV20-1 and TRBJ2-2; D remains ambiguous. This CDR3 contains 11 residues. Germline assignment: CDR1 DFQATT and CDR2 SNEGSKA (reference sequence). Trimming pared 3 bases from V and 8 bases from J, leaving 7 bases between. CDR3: CSASSAGELFF. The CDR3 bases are TGCAGTGCTAGTTCAGCGGGGGAGCTGTTTTTT.

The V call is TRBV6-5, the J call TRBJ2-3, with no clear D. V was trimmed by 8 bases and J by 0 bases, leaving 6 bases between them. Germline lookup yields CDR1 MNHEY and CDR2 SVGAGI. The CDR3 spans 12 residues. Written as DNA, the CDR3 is TGTGCCAGCGGAGACAGCACAGATACGCAGTATTTT. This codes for CASGDSTDTQYF.

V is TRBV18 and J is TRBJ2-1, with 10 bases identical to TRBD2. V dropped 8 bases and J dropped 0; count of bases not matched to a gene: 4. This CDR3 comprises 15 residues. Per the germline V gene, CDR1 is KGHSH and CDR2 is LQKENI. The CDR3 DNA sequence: TGTGCCAGCCAACTAGCGGGGTTCTCCTACAATGAGCAGTTCTTC. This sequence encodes CASQLAGFSYNEQFF.

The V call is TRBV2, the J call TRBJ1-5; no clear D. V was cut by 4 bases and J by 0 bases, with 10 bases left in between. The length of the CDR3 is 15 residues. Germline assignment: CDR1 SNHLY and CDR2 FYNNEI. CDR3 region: CASSGQAVSNQPQHF. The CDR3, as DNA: TGTGCCAGCAGTGGGCAGGCCGTTAGCAATCAGCCCCAGCATTTT. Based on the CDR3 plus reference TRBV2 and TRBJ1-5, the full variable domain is EPEVTQTPSHQVTQMGQEVILRCVPISNHLYFYWYRQILGQKVEFLVSFYNNEISEKSEIFDDQFSVERPDGSNFTLKIRSTKLEDSAMYFCASSGQAVSNQPQHFGDGTRLSIL.

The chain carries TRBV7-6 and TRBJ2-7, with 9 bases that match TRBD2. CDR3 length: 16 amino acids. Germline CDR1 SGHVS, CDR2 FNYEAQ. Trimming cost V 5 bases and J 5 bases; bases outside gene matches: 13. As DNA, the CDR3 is TGTGCCAGCAGCCTCCCTGGCGCGGGGGGGCCCCACGAGCAGTACTTC. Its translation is CASSLPGAGGPHEQYF.

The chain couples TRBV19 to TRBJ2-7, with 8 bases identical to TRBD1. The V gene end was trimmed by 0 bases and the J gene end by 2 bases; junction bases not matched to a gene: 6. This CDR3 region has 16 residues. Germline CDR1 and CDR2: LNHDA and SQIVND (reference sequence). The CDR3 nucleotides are TGTGCCAGTAGTATAGAACACCAGGGGGCTGCCTACGAGCAGTACTTC. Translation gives CASSIEHQGAAYEQYF.

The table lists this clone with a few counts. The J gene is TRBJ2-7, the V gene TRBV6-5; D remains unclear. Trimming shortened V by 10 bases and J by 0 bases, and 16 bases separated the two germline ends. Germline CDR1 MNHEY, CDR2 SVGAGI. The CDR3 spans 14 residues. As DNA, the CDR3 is TGTGCCACGAGGCTTACGGCTAACTCCTACGAGCAGTACTTC. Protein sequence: CATRLTANSYEQYF.